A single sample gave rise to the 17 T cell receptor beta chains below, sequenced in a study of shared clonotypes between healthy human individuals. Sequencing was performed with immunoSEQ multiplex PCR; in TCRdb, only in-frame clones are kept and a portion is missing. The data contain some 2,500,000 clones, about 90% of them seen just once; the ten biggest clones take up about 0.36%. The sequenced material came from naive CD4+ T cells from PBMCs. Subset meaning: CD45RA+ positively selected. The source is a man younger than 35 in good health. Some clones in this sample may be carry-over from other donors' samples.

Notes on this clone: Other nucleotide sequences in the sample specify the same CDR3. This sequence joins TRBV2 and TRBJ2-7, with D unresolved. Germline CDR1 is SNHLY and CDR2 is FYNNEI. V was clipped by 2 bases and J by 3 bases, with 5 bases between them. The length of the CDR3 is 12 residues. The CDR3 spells CASSETRYEQYF. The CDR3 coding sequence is TGTGCCAGCAGTGAAACCCGCTACGAGCAGTACTTC.

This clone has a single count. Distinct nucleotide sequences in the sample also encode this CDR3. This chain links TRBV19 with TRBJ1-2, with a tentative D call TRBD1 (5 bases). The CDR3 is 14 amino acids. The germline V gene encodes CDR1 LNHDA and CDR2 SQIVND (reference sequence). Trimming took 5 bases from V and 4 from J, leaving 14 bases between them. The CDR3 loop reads CASSRPRDGYGYTF. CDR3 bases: TGTGCCAGTAGTCGTCCCAGGGACGGCTATGGCTACACCTTC.

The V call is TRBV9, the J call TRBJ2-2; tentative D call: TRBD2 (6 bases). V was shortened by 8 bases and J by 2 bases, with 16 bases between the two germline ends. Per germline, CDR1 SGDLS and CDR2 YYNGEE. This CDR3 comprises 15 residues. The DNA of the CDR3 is TGTGCCAGGGCTACGGGAGACCCTAACACCGGGGAGCTGTTTTTT. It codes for CARATGDPNTGELFF.

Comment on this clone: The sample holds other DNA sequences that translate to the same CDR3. The CDR3 sequence is CASRGLAGGYNEQFF. The CDR3, as DNA: TGTGCCAGCAGGGGACTAGCGGGAGGTTACAATGAGCAGTTCTTC. The genes are TRBV6-5 and TRBJ2-1; TRBD2 aligns across 15 bases. The germline gives CDR1 MNHEY, CDR2 SVGAGI. This CDR3 has 15 residues. Unmatched junction bases numbered 1, after V lost 6 bases and J lost 4 bases.

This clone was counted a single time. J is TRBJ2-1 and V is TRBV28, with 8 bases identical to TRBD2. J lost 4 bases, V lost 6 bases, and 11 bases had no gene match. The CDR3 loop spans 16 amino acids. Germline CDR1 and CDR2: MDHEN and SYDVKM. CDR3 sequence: CASRLGGAGAYNEQFF. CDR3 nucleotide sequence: TGTGCCAGCAGGTTGGGAGGAGCGGGAGCTTACAATGAGCAGTTCTTC.

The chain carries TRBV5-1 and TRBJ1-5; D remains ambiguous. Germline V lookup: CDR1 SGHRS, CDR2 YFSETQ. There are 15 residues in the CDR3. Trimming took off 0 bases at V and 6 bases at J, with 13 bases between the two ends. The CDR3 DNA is TGCGCCAGCAGCTTGGCACCGGAATACAGTCAGCCCCAGCATTTT. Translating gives CASSLAPEYSQPQHF.

CDR3 DNA sequence: TGCAGCGTTGAGAGTGAATTAAGCTCCTACAATGAGCAGTTCTTC. This codes for CSVESELSSYNEQFF. This chain connects TRBV29-1 to TRBJ2-1, with no clear D. Trimming cost V 3 bases and J 0 bases, with 12 bases left between them. The CDR3 sequence is 15 residues long. From germline, CDR1 is SQVTM and CDR2 ANQGSEA.

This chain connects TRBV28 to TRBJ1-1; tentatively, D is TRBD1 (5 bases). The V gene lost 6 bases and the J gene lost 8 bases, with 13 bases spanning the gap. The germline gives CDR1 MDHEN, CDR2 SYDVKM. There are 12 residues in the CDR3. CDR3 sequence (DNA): TGTGCCAGCAGACTCCAGGGCAGCGAAGCTTTCTTT. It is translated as CASRLQGSEAFF.

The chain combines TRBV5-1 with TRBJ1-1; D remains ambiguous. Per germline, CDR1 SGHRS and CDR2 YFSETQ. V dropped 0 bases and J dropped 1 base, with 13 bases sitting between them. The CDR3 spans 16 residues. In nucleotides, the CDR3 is TGCGCCAGCAGCTTGGCCTGGCCTCGACAGAACACTGAAGCTTTCTTT. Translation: CASSLAWPRQNTEAFF.

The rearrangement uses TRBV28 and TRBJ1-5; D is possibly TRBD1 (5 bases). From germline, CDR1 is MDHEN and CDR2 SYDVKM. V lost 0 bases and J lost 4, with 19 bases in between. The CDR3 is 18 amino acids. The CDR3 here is CASSLWSARDGRNQPQHF. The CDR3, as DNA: TGTGCCAGCAGTTTATGGTCGGCCCGGGACGGGCGTAATCAGCCCCAGCATTTT.

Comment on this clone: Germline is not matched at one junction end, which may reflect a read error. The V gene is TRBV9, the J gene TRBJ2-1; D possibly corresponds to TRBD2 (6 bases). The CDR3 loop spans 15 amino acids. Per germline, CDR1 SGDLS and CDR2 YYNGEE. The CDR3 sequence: CASTVSSASYNEQFF. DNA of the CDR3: TGTGCCAGCACCGTATCTAGCGCCTCCTACAATGAGCAGTTCTTC.

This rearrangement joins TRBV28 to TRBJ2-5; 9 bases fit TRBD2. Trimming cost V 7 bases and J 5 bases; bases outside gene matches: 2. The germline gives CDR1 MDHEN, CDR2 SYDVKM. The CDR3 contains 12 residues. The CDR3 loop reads CASKAGGETQYF. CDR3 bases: TGTGCCAGCAAGGCGGGAGGGGAGACCCAGTACTTC.

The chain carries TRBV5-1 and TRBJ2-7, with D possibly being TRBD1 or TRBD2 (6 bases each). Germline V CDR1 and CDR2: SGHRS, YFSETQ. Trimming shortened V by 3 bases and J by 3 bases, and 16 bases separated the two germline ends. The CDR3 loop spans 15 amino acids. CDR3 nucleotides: TGCGCCAGCAGCTCCCGCGGGGCAGGGGTCTACGAGCAGTACTTC. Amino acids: CASSSRGAGVYEQYF.

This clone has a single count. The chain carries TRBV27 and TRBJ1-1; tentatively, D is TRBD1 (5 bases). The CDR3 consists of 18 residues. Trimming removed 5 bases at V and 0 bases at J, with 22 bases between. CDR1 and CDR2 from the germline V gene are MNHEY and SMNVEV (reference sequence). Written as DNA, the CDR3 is TGTGCCAGCAGTCCGTGGACACCTAGGGGTTTAATGAACACTGAAGCTTTCTTT. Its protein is CASSPWTPRGLMNTEAFF.

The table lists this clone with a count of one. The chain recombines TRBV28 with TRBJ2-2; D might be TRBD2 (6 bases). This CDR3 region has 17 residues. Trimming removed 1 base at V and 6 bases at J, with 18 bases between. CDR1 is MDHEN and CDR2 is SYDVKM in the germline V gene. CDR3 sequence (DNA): TGTGCCAGCAGTTTATTAGGGGCAGGTGCGGGGCCCGGGGAGCTGTTTTTT. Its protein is CASSLLGAGAGPGELFF.

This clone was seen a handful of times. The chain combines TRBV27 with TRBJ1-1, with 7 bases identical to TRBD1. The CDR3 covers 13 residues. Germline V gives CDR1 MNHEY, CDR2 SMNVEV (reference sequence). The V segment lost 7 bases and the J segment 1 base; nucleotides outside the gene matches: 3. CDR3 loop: CASTGQSNTEAFF. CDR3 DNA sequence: TGTGCCAGCACGGGACAGTCGAACACTGAAGCTTTCTTT.

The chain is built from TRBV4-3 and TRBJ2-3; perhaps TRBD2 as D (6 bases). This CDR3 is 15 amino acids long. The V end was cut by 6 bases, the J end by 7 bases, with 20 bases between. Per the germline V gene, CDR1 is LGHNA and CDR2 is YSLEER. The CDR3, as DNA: TGCGCCAGCAGGGCGGGGCTCACGCCCTCAAATACGCAGTATTTT. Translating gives CASRAGLTPSNTQYF.